The rows below give T cell receptor beta chains drawn from one sample of a study of blood T cells in healthy people across ages. TCRdb re-called the 5' RACE reads with MiXCR, one entry per CDR3 protein. The sample has hundreds of thousands of distinct CDR3 sequences, around 21% seen once; the top ten hold 3% to 4%. The sample was blood. The receptor source for this set is a man between 65 and 85 years old in good health. Both conserved end residues are part of each CDR3. The D gene is left open where the match is weak. A row's size may be missing; if present it is once, few, many or a size class.

abundance	v_gene	d_gene	j_gene	CDR3aa	CDR3nt
NA	TRBV29-1	TRBD2	TRBJ2-7	CSVVIAGGIDEQYF	TGCAGCGTTGTAATAGCGGGAGGTATAGACGAGCAGTACTTC
NA	TRBV10-3	NA	TRBJ1-2	CAISESGGLKGYTF	TGTGCCATCAGTGAGTCTGGGGGCCTCAAGGGCTACACCTTC
NA	TRBV6-1	NA	TRBJ1-3	CASSERSLSGNTIYF	TGTGCCAGCAGTGAACGGAGTCTCTCTGGAAACACCATATATTTT
few	TRBV5-1	NA	TRBJ1-1	CASSLAAAGEAFF	TGCGCCAGCAGCTTGGCCGCGGCAGGGGAAGCTTTCTTT
NA	TRBV3-1	NA	TRBJ2-5	CASSQGGTAAETQYF	TGTGCCAGCAGCCAAGGCGGGACCGCAGCAGAGACCCAGTACTTC
few	TRBV7-3	NA	TRBJ2-7	CASSLIWKRVLAAYEQYF	TGTGCCAGCAGCTTAATCTGGAAAAGGGTACTAGCCGCCTACGAGCAGTACTTC
NA	TRBV29-1	NA	TRBJ2-5	CSVEGLSRRNQETQYF	TGCAGCGTTGAAGGCCTAAGCAGGAGGAACCAAGAGACCCAGTACTTC
many	TRBV25-1	NA	TRBJ1-4	CASSAGGKLFF	TGTGCCAGCAGTGCTGGAGGAAAACTGTTTTTT
NA	TRBV6-6	NA	TRBJ2-1	CASSRTEGYSYNEQFF	TGTGCCAGCAGCCGAACCGAGGGGTACTCCTACAATGAGCAGTTCTTC
NA	TRBV4-3	NA	TRBJ2-2	CASSRVENTGELFF	TGCGCCAGCAGCCGTGTGGAGAACACCGGGGAGCTGTTTTTT
few	TRBV14	NA	TRBJ2-1	CASSQELVNNEQFF	TGTGCCAGCAGCCAAGAGTTGGTGAACAATGAGCAGTTCTTC
NA	TRBV6-2/TRBV6-3	TRBD2	TRBJ2-1	CASSYGGSGRASYNEQFF	TGTGCCAGCAGTTATGGAGGGAGCGGGAGGGCCTCCTACAATGAGCAGTTCTTC
NA	TRBV14	NA	TRBJ1-2	CASSPSSAGLYGYTF	TGTGCCAGCAGCCCGTCCTCCGCGGGGCTCTATGGCTACACCTTC
NA	TRBV4-2	NA	TRBJ2-6	CASSQPASEAGANVLTF	TGTGCCAGCAGCCAACCGGCTAGCGAAGCCGGGGCCAACGTCCTGACTTTC
NA	TRBV15	NA	TRBJ1-4	CATSRDPTGEKLFF	TGTGCCACCAGCAGAGATCCGACGGGTGAAAAACTGTTTTTT
NA	TRBV6-2/TRBV6-3	NA	TRBJ2-1	CASSYSERLNEQFF	TGTGCCAGCAGTTACTCGGAGCGGCTCAATGAGCAGTTCTTC
NA	TRBV7-3	NA	TRBJ2-1	CASSLTGERYNEQFF	TGTGCCAGCAGCTTAACGGGGGAGCGATACAATGAGCAGTTCTTC
few	TRBV29-1	TRBD2	TRBJ2-3	CSGTGTSGRSDTQYF	TGCAGCGGAACCGGGACTAGCGGGAGGTCAGATACGCAGTATTTT
NA	TRBV6-5	NA	TRBJ1-2	CASSYDGGGANYGYTF	TGTGCCAGCAGTTACGATGGAGGGGGGGCTAACTATGGCTACACCTTC
NA	TRBV6-1	NA	TRBJ2-5	CASSESLTGLTQYF	TGTGCCAGCAGTGAGTCTCTGACGGGTTTAACCCAGTACTTC
many	TRBV29-1	NA	TRBJ2-1	CSVVLINEQFF	TGCAGCGTTGTGTTAATCAATGAGCAGTTCTTC
few	TRBV5-1	TRBD2	TRBJ2-3	CASSWTSGPTDTQYF	TGCGCCAGCAGCTGGACTAGCGGACCTACCGATACGCAGTATTTT
NA	TRBV29-1	NA	TRBJ1-1	CSVEDAGRNTEAFF	TGCAGCGTTGAAGACGCGGGACGGAACACTGAAGCTTTCTTT
few	TRBV29-1	TRBD2	TRBJ2-1	CSVRPGGGNEQFF	TGCAGCGTTAGACCTGGGGGGGGCAATGAGCAGTTCTTC
few	TRBV20-1	NA	TRBJ2-7	CSARGSGGQAYEQYF	TGCAGTGCTAGAGGTTCGGGTGGACAAGCCTACGAGCAGTACTTC
NA	TRBV20-1	TRBD2	TRBJ2-3	CSATLAENTDTQYF	TGCAGTGCTACACTAGCGGAGAACACAGATACGCAGTATTTT
many	TRBV14	NA	TRBJ2-1	CASSHGSIYNEQFF	TGTGCCAGCAGCCACGGAAGTATCTACAATGAGCAGTTCTTC
NA	TRBV3-1	NA	TRBJ2-5	CASSQSLLALQETQYF	TGTGCCAGCAGCCAATCATTGCTAGCCCTCCAAGAGACCCAGTACTTC
many	TRBV5-5	NA	TRBJ2-3	CASSLIWGTSTDTQYF	TGTGCCAGCAGCCTGATATGGGGGACTTCCACAGATACGCAGTATTTT
NA	TRBV24-1	TRBD1	TRBJ2-3	CATSDHRGPGDTQYF	TGTGCCACCAGTGACCACAGGGGGCCAGGAGATACGCAGTATTTT
NA	TRBV6-8	NA	TRBJ2-1	CASRDTSRSSYNEQFF	TGTGCCAGCAGGGACACTAGCCGGAGCTCCTACAATGAGCAGTTCTTC
few	TRBV7-9	NA	TRBJ2-1	CASSSPMAGNEQFF	TGTGCCAGCAGCTCCCCTATGGCGGGAAATGAGCAGTTCTTC
few	TRBV12-3/TRBV12-4	NA	TRBJ2-2	CASSPNTHVTGELFF	TGTGCCAGCTCACCGAATACCCACGTCACCGGGGAGCTGTTTTTT
few	TRBV5-1	NA	TRBJ2-7	CASSASVGTYEQYF	TGCGCCAGCAGCGCCTCAGTAGGTACCTACGAGCAGTACTTC
NA	TRBV29-1	TRBD2	TRBJ2-1	CSVGTSGSLNEQFF	TGCAGCGTGGGGACTAGCGGGAGTCTCAATGAGCAGTTCTTC
NA	TRBV6-1	NA	TRBJ2-7	CAVAGRVSYEQYF	TGTGCAGTAGCTGGACGGGTTAGCTACGAGCAGTACTTC
NA	TRBV20-1	NA	TRBJ1-3	CSAHSSGNTIYF	TGCAGTGCTCACAGCTCTGGAAACACCATATATTTT
few	TRBV2	NA	TRBJ2-2	CASSVSGGGELFF	TGTGCCAGCAGTGTGTCTGGGGGCGGGGAGCTGTTTTTT
few	TRBV28	NA	TRBJ2-1	CASRLSGGSYNEQFF	TGTGCCAGCAGACTCTCCGGGGGCTCCTACAATGAGCAGTTCTTC
many	TRBV10-3	TRBD2	TRBJ2-5	CAISESTSGDQETQYF	TGTGCCATCAGTGAGTCGACTAGCGGAGACCAAGAGACCCAGTACTTC
NA	TRBV15	TRBD1	TRBJ2-3	CATSRDLRTGANTQYF	TGTGCCACCAGCAGAGATCTGAGGACAGGGGCTAATACGCAGTATTTT
many	TRBV13	NA	TRBJ2-5	CASSPGGYQETQYF	TGTGCCAGCAGCCCCGGAGGGTACCAAGAGACCCAGTACTTC
NA	TRBV5-1	TRBD1	TRBJ2-5	CASSLGLGQGYQETQYF	TGCGCCAGCAGCCTGGGTTTGGGACAGGGGTACCAAGAGACCCAGTACTTC
few	TRBV27	NA	TRBJ2-7	CASSLSKAGEQYF	TGTGCCAGCAGTTTATCGAAGGCCGGCGAGCAGTACTTC
few	TRBV5-5	NA	TRBJ1-6	CASSYQDLLYNSPLHF	TGTGCCAGCAGCTATCAGGACCTACTCTATAATTCACCCCTCCACTTT
few	TRBV12-3/TRBV12-4	NA	TRBJ2-1	CASSITREQFF	TGTGCCAGCAGTATTACTAGGGAGCAGTTCTTC
NA	TRBV11-2	TRBD1	TRBJ2-5	CASSLRTGGTGETQYF	TGTGCCAGCAGCTTACGGACAGGGGGAACGGGAGAGACCCAGTACTTC
NA	TRBV20-1	TRBD2	TRBJ2-1	CSARVAGREHYNEQFF	TGCAGTGCTCGAGTAGCGGGACGTGAACACTACAATGAGCAGTTCTTC
NA	TRBV4-1	NA	TRBJ2-2	CASSQLPPGSLTGELFF	TGCGCCAGCAGCCAACTCCCTCCAGGGAGTTTAACCGGGGAGCTGTTTTTT
few	TRBV12-3/TRBV12-4	NA	TRBJ1-2	CASRLLGAPYGYTF	TGTGCCAGCCGCCTCTTAGGGGCGCCCTATGGCTACACCTTC
NA	TRBV10-3	NA	TRBJ2-7	CAIRGGPTYEQYF	TGTGCCATCAGGGGGGGGCCAACCTACGAGCAGTACTTC
NA	TRBV27	NA	TRBJ2-7	CAEGRSYEQYF	TGTGCCGAGGGGCGGTCCTACGAGCAGTACTTC